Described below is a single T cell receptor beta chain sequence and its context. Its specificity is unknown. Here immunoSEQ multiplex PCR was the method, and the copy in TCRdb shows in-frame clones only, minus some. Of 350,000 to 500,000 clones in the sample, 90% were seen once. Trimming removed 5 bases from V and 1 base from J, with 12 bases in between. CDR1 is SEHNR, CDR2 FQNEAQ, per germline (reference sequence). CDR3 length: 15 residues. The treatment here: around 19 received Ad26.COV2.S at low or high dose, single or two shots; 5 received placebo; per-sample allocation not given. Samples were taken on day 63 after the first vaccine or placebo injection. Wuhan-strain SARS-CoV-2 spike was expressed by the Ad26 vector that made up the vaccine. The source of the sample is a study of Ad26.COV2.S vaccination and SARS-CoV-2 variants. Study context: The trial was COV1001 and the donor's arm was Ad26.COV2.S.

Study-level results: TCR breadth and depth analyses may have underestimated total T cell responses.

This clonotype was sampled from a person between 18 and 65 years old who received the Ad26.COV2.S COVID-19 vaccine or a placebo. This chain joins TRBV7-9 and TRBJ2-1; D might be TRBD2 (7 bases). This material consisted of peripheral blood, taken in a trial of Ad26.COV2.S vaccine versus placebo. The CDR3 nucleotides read TGTGCCAGCAGCCCACAGGGAGGGTCCTACAATGAGCAGTTCTTC. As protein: CASSPQGGSYNEQFF. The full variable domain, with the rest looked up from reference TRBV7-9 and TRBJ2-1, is DTGVSQNPRHKITKRGQNVTFRCDPISEHNRLYWYRQTLGQGPEFLTYFQNEAQLEKSRLLSDRFSAERPKGSFSTLEIQRTEQGDSAMYLCASSPQGGSYNEQFFGPGTRLTVL.